This T cell receptor (beta chain) appears in the sequencing data of a study of cytomegalovirus exposure and HLA in healthy donors. Study-level findings and limits: Accounts indicate the classifier identified cytomegalovirus status with strong specificity and sensitivity. The authors enumerated over 150 TCR beta chains as linked to cytomegalovirus.

In the case of this clone: What it binds is not known.

The PCR had 60 Vbeta and 13 Jbeta primers. Here immunoSEQ multiplex PCR was the method, and the copy in TCRdb shows in-frame clones only, minus some. The sample consists of 250,000 or so clones, approximately 82% of them appearing once. V lost 0 bases and J lost 4; bases outside the gene matches: 14. The CDR3 consists of 20 residues. Germline lookup yields CDR1 LNHNV and CDR2 YYDKDF (reference sequence). Donors had nominal health at sampling but likely had unrecorded immune exposures. Input material: PBMCs. This receptor was identified in a woman in her sixties or seventies in good health and CMV-seropositive. The V gene is TRBV15, the J gene TRBJ2-6; 8 bases match TRBD1. The CDR3 here is CATSRDRATGVLTGANVLTF. The DNA for the CDR3 is TGTGCCACCAGCAGAGATAGGGCGACAGGGGTTTTGACGGGGGCCAACGTCCTGACTTTC. Combining the CDR3 with reference TRBV15 and TRBJ2-6 gives the whole variable domain DAMVIQNPRYQVTQFGKPVTLSCSQTLNHNVMYWYQQKSSQAPKLLFHYYDKDFNNEADTPDNFQSRRPNTSFCFLDIRSPGLGDTAMYLCATSRDRATGVLTGANVLTFGAGSRLTVL.